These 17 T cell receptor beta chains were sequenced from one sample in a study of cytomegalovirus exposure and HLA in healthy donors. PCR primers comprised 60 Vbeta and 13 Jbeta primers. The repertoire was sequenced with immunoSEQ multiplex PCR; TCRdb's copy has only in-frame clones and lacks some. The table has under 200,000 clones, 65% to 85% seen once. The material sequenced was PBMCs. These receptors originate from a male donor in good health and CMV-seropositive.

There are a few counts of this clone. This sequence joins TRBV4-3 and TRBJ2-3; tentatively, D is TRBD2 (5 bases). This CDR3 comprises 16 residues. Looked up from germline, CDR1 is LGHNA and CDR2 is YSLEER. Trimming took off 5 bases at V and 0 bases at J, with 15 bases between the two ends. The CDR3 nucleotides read TGCGCCAGCAGCTTCAGCGCGGGCGGAAGCACAGATACGCAGTATTTT. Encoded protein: CASSFSAGGSTDTQYF.

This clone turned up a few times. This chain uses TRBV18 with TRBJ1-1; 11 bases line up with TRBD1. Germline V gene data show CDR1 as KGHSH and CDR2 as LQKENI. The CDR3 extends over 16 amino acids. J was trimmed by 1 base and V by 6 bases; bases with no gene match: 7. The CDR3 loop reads CASSPGQGVWNTEAFF. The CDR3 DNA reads TGTGCCAGCTCGCCGGGACAGGGGGTATGGAACACTGAAGCTTTCTTT.

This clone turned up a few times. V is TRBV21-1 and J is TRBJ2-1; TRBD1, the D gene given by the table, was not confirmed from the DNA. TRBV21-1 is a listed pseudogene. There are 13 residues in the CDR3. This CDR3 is CASSSRPYNEQFF. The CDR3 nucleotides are TGTGCCAGCAGCAGCAGGCCCTACAATGAGCAGTTCTTC.

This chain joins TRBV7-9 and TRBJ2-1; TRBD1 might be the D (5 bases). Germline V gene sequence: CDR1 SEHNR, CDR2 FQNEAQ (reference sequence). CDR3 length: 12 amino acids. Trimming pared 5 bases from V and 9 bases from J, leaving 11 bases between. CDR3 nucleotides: TGTGCCAGCAGCACAGAAAGGGGTGAGCAGTTCTTC. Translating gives CASSTERGEQFF.

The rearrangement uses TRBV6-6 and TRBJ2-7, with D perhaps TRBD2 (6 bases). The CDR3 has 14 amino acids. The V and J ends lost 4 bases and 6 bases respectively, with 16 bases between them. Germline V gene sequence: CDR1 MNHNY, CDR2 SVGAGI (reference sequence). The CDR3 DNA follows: TGTGCCAGCAGTTCCTCGCGATTGGGGGGCGAGCAGTACTTC. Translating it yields CASSSSRLGGEQYF.

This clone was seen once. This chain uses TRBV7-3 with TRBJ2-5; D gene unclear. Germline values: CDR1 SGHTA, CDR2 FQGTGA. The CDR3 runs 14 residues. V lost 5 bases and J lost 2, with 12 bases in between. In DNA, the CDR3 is TGTGCCAGCAGCCACTCGGGTCGACAAGAGACCCAGTACTTC. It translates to CASSHSGRQETQYF.

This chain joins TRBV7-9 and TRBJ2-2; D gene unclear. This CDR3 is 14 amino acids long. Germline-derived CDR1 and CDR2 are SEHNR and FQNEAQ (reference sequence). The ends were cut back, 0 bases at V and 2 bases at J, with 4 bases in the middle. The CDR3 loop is CASSLARNTGELFF. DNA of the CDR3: TGTGCCAGCAGCTTAGCGCGCAACACCGGGGAGCTGTTTTTT.

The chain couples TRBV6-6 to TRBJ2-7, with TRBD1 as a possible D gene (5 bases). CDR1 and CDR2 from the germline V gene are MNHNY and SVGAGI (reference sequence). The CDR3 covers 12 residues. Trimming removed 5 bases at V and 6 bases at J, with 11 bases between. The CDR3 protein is CASSKGVSEQYF. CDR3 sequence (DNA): TGTGCCAGCAGTAAAGGGGTTTCCGAGCAGTACTTC.

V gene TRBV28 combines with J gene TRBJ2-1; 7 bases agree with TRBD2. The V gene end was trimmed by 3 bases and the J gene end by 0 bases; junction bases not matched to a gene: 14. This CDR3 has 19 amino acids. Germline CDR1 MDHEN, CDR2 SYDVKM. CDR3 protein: CASSFPVTPAGPSYNEQFF. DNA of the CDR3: TGTGCCAGCAGTTTCCCCGTTACCCCAGCGGGACCCTCCTACAATGAGCAGTTCTTC.

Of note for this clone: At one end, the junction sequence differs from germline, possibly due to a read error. The CDR3 DNA reads as TGTGCCAGCAGGATACCCCAGGGGGCAGGAAACACTGAAGCTTGCTTT. Translating gives CASRIPQGAGNTEACF. The chain recombines TRBV4-2 with TRBJ1-1; 8 nucleotides match TRBD1. This CDR3 has 16 residues. Germline CDR1 and CDR2: LGHNA and YNFKEQ.

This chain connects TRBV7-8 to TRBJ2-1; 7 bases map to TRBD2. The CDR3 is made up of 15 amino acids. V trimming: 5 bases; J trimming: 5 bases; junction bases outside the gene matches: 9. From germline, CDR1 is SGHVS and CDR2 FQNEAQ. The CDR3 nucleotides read TGTGCCAGCAGCGACCGTTGGGGGAGGGACAATGAGCAGTTCTTC. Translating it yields CASSDRWGRDNEQFF.

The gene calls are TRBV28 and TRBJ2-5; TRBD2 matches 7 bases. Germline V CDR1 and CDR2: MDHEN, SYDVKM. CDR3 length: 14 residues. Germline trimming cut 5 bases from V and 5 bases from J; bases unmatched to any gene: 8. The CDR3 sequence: CASSLSTSLETQYF. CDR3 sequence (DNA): TGTGCCAGCAGTCTGTCGACTAGCTTGGAGACCCAGTACTTC.

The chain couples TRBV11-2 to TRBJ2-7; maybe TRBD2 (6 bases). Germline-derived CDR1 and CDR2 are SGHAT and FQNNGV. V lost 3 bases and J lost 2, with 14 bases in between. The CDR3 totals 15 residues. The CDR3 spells CASSLRGGNTYEQYF. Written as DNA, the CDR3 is TGTGCCAGCAGCTTGAGAGGCGGGAATACCTACGAGCAGTACTTC. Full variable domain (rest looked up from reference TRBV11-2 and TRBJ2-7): EAGVAQSPRYKIIEKRQSVAFWCNPISGHATLYWYQQILGQGPKLLIQFQNNGVVDDSQLPKDRFSAERLKGVDSTLKIQPAKLEDSAVYLCASSLRGGNTYEQYFGPGTRLTVT.

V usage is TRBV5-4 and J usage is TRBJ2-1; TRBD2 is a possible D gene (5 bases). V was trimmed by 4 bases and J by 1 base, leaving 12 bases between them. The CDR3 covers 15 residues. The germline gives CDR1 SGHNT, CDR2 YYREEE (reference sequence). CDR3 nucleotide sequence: TGTGCCAGCAGCCTCCCAGCGGCTTCCTACAATGAGCAGTTCTTC. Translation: CASSLPAASYNEQFF.

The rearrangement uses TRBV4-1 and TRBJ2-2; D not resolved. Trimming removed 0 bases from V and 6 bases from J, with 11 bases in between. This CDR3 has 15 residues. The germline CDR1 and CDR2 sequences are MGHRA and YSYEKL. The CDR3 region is CASSQDFGFAGELFF. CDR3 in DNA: TGCGCCAGCAGCCAAGATTTCGGGTTCGCCGGGGAGCTGTTTTTT.

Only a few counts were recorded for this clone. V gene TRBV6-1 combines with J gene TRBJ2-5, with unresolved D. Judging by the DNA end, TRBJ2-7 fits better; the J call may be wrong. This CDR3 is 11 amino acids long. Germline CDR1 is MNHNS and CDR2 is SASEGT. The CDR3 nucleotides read TGTGCTGTAATAGGCGGCAACGAGCAGTACTTC. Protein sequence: CAVIGGNEQYF.

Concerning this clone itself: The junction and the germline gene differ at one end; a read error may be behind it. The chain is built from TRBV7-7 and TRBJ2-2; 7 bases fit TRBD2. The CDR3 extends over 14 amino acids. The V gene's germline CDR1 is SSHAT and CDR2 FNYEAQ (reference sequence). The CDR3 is CASSTSSGTGELFF. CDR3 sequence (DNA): TGTGCTAGCAGCACCTCTAGCGGCACCGGGGAGCTGTTTTTT.